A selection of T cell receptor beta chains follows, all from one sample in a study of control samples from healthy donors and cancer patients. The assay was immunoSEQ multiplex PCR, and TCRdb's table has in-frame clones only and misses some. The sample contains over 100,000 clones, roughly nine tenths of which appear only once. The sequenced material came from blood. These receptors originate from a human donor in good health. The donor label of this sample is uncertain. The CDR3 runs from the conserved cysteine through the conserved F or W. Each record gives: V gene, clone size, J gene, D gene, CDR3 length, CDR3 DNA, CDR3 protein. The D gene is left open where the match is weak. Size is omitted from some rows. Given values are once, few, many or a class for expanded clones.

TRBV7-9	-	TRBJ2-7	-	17	TGTGCCAGCAGCCTCAGCGGTGGTGGACAACAGTATCCCGAGCAGTACTTC	CASSLSGGGQQYPEQYF
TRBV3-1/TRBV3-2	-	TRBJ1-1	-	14	TGTGCCAGCAGCCCCTCTTCTGGGAACACTGAAGCTTTCTTT	CASSPSSGNTEAFF
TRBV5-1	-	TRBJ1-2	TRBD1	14	TGCGCCAGCAGCCCGGGACAGGGGTATGATGGCTACACCTTC	CASSPGQGYDGYTF
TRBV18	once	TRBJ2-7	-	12	TGTGCCAGCTCACCCGACAGCCTCGAGCAGTACTTC	CASSPDSLEQYF
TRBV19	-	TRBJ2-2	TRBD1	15	TGTGCCAGTAGACTACAGGGGGCGGACACCGGGGAGCTGTTTTTT	CASRLQGADTGELFF
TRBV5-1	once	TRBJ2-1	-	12	TGCGCCAGCAGCTTGCCGGCTAATGAGCAGTTCTTC	CASSLPANEQFF
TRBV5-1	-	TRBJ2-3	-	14	TGCGCCAGCAGGGACACTTCGAACACAGATACGCAGTATTTT	CASRDTSNTDTQYF
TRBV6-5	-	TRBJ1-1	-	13	TGTGCCAGCAGTTACGGTGAGAACACTGAAGCTTTCTTT	CASSYGENTEAFF
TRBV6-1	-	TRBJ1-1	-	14	TGTGCCAGCAGTGAAGCTAGAGGGATGAGGGAAGCTTTCTTT	CASSEARGMREAFF
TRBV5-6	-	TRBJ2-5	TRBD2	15	TGTGCCAGCAGCATGACTAGCGGGGGGTCAGAGACCCAGTACTTC	CASSMTSGGSETQYF
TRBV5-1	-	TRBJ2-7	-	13	TGCGCCAGCAGCTTGGGGTTTGAATACGAGCAGTACTTC	CASSLGFEYEQYF
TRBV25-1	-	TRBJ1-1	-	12	TGTGCCAGCGCTGCTGGGAACACTGAAGCTTTCTTT	CASAAGNTEAFF
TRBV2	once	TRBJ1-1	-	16	TGTGCCAGCAGCTATAAGCCGGGTAGGGCGAACACTGAAGCTTTCTTT	CASSYKPGRANTEAFF
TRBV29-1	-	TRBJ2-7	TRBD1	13	TGCAGCGTTGGGTGGGACAGGGCCTCCGAGCAGTACTTC	CSVGWDRASEQYF
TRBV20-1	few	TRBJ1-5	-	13	TGCAGTGCTAGTAGTGACAGAGATCAGCCCCAGCATTTT	CSASSDRDQPQHF
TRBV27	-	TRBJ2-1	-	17	TGTGCCAGCAGTTACCCCCCCCGAGCAAGGACTAACAATGAGCAGTTCTTC	CASSYPPRARTNNEQFF
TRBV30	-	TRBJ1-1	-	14	TGTGCCTGGAGTGTACTTGACGGAGTTAGGGAAGCTTTCTTT	CAWSVLDGVREAFF
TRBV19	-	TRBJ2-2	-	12	TGTGCCAGTAGTATCTCCACGGTGGGGCTGTTTTTT	CASSISTVGLFF
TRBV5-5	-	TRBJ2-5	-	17	TGTGCCAGCAGCTTGGGCCGTGGCAGGGGTCCACAAGAGACCCAGTACTTC	CASSLGRGRGPQETQYF
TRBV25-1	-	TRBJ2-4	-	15	TGTGCCAGCACGAACGGACTCCTGGGTCCAAACATTCAGTACTTC	CASTNGLLGPNIQYF
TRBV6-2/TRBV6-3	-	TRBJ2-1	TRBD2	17	TGTGCCAGCAGTAAGCCGGGACTAGTAAATAAGTACAATGAGCAGTTCTTC	CASSKPGLVNKYNEQFF
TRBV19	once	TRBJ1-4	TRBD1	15	TGTGCCAGTAGTTCGCGGACAGGGGGCCATGAAAAACTGTTTTTT	CASSSRTGGHEKLFF
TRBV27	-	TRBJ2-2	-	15	TGTGCCAGCAGTCGGGGGACATCCACCACCGGGGAGCTGTTTTTT	CASSRGTSTTGELFF
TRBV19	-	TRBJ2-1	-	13	TGTGCCAGTAGTATAAGCAGGAGCAATGAGCAGTTCTTC	CASSISRSNEQFF
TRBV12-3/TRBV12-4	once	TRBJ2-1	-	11	TGTGCCAGCAGTGGGTTCGATGAGCAGTTCTTC	CASSGFDEQFF
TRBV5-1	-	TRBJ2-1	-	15	TGCGCCAGCAGCTTTGGCTTGAGCTCCTACAATGAGCAGTTCTTC	CASSFGLSSYNEQFF
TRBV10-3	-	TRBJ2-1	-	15	TGTGCCATCAGTGAAAGGCAACAGGGAAAGGATGAGCAGTTCTTC	CAISERQQGKDEQFF
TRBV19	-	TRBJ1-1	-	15	TGTGCCAGTACCCCCCGGGGGCACCTGAACACTGAAGCTTTCTTT	CASTPRGHLNTEAFF
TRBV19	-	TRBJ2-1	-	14	TGTGCCAGTAGTATAGATCTATACACGGGTGAGCAGTTCTTC	CASSIDLYTGEQFF
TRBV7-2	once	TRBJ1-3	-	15	TGTGCCAGCAGCCAATCAGGGTCCTCTGGAAACACCATATATTTT	CASSQSGSSGNTIYF
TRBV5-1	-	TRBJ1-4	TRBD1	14	TGCGCCAGCAGCTCTGGACAGGGAAGGGAAAAACTGTTTTTT	CASSSGQGREKLFF
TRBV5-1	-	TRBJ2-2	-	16	TGCGCCAGCAGCTTGGCCGCGGGCCAGGGCACCGGGGAGCTGTTTTTT	CASSLAAGQGTGELFF
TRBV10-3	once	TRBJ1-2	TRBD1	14	TGTGCCATCAGTGAGCCTGGACAGGGGATTGGCTACACCTTC	CAISEPGQGIGYTF
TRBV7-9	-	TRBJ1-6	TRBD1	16	TGTGCCAGCAGCCCAACGACCGGGACAGGGGATTCACCCCTCCACTTT	CASSPTTGTGDSPLHF
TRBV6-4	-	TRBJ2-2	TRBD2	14	TGTGCCAGCAGTGAGCGGGGGGACACCGGGGAGCTGTTTTTT	CASSERGDTGELFF
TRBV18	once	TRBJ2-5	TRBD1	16	TGTGCCAGCTCACCTAATAGGGACAGGGGGTCGGTGACCCAGTACTTC	CASSPNRDRGSVTQYF
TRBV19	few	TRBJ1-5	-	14	TGTGCCAGTAGTATAGAGGGCAGGAATCAGCCCCAGCATTTT	CASSIEGRNQPQHF
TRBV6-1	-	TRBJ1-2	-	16	TGTGCCAGCAGTGAAGCCACGATCTCGCAGACCTATGGCTACACCTTC	CASSEATISQTYGYTF
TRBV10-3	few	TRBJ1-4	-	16	TGTGCCATCAGTGAAAGGGGCAGGAATAATAATGAAAAACTGTTTTTT	CAISERGRNNNEKLFF
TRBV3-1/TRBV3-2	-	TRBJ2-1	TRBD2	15	TGTGCCAGCAGCCAAGCGGGGACTACAGGCAATGAGCAGTTCTTC	CASSQAGTTGNEQFF
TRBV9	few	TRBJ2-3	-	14	TGTGCCAGCAGCGAATCGGTCCGAGGAGATACGCAGTATTTT	CASSESVRGDTQYF
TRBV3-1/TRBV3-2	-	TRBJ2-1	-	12	TGTGCCAGCAGTCCGCTAGGCAGCGGGCAGTTCTTC	CASSPLGSGQFF
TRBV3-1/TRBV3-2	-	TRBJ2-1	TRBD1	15	TGTGCCAGCAGCCAAAGAAGGGGGACAGACAATGAGCAGTTCTTC	CASSQRRGTDNEQFF
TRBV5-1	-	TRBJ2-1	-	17	TGCGCCAGCAGCGATGAACTAACAGGGTGGTCCTACAATGAGCAGTTCTTC	CASSDELTGWSYNEQFF
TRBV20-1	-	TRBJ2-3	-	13	TGCAGTGCTAGTGAAAGGGCGGCAGATACGCAGTATTTT	CSASERAADTQYF
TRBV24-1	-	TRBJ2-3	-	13	TGTGCCACCAGTGAGGAGGAAAGGGATACGCAGTATTTT	CATSEEERDTQYF
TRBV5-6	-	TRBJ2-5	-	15	TGTGCCAGCAGCCGACAGGGTTGGGGGGTGGAGACCCAGTACTTC	CASSRQGWGVETQYF
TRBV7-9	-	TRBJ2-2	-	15	TGTGCCAGCAGCTTCTCAGGGTTGCGTTCCGGGGAGCTGTTTTTT	CASSFSGLRSGELFF
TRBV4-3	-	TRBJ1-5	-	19	TGCGCCAGCAGCCAACTAAGGGTTTTGAAGAATATTGGCAATCAGCCCCAGCATTTT	CASSQLRVLKNIGNQPQHF